Following are 9 T cell receptor beta chains from one sample sequenced in a study of blood T cell repertoires in COVID-19. Assay: immunoSEQ multiplex PCR; the TCRdb copy retains only in-frame clones and omits some. The sample carries tens of thousands of clones, roughly 80% recorded once. Sequencing was carried out using peripheral blood. The source of these receptors is a man aged 45-65 years with acute or convalescent COVID-19.

The rearrangement uses TRBV10-3 and TRBJ2-6; TRBD1 matches at 10 bases. Germline assignment: CDR1 ENHRY and CDR2 SYGVKD. The CDR3 totals 17 residues. V was pared by 2 bases and J by 4 bases, with 5 bases of the junction left unmatched. The CDR3 reads CAISEETGGGGANVLTF. The CDR3, as DNA: TGTGCCATCAGTGAGGAGACAGGGGGCGGAGGGGCCAACGTCCTGACTTTC.

J is TRBJ1-6 and V is TRBV3-1 (or the pseudogene TRBV3-2), with 7 bases fitting TRBD1. Per the germline V gene, CDR1 is LGHDT and CDR2 is YNNKEL (reference sequence). With V trimmed by 0 bases and J by 7 bases, 9 bases remained unmatched. This CDR3 contains 17 residues. CDR3 coding DNA: TGTGCCAGCAGCCAAGACGTAACAGGGGTTTCGAATTCACCCCTCCACTTT. It yields the protein CASSQDVTGVSNSPLHF.

The V gene is TRBV7-2, the J gene TRBJ2-5, with TRBD2 as a possible D gene (6 bases). V lost 11 bases and J lost 2, with 9 bases in between. Looked up from germline, CDR1 is SGHTA and CDR2 is FQGNSA. This CDR3 spans 11 amino acids. CDR3: CARGLQETQYF. The CDR3 DNA sequence: TGTGCCCGGGGACTTCAAGAGACCCAGTACTTC. Using reference TRBV7-2 and TRBJ2-5 for the parts outside the CDR3, the full variable domain is GAGVSQSPSNKVTEKGKDVELRCDPISGHTALYWYRQSLGQGLEFLIYFQGNSAPDKSGLPSDRFSAERTGGSVSTLTIQRTQQEDSAVYLCARGLQETQYFGPGTRLLVL.

For this clone: One junction end disagrees with the germline gene, perhaps due to a read error. The chain is built from TRBV7-7 and TRBJ2-7; no firm D call. The CDR3 runs to 15 residues. Per germline, CDR1 SSHAT and CDR2 FNYEAQ (reference sequence). CDR3 loop: CASSLNQDSSYEQYF. The CDR3 DNA sequence: TGTGCTAGCAGCTTAAACCAGGATAGCTCCTACGAGCAGTACTTC.

The gene calls are TRBV28 and TRBJ1-2, with D tentatively TRBD1 (6 bases). This CDR3 contains 13 residues. The V gene lost 7 bases and the J gene lost 9 bases, with 18 bases spanning the gap. The germline V gene encodes CDR1 MDHEN and CDR2 SYDVKM. The CDR3 nucleotides read TGTGCCAGCACCCCTCCCGCCGGGACAAGCTACACCTTC. It yields the protein CASTPPAGTSYTF.

The chain's CDR3 is CASSTGQARDRLFF. CDR3 DNA sequence: TGTGCCAGCAGCACCGGACAAGCCAGAGATCGACTGTTTTTT. This chain connects TRBV7-6 to TRBJ1-4; D might be TRBD1 (5 bases). Germline CDR1 is SGHVS and CDR2 is FNYEAQ. Trimming pared 5 bases from V and 13 bases from J, leaving 20 bases between. The CDR3 extends over 14 amino acids.

This clone was seen just once. The chain is built from TRBV6-5 and TRBJ2-5; D is possibly TRBD2 (5 bases). The CDR3 consists of 15 residues. V lost 0 bases to trimming and J lost 3 bases, with 11 bases between them. Germline CDR1 reads MNHEY; CDR2 reads SVGAGI. This CDR3 reads CASSYSISGKETQYF. Here the CDR3 DNA reads TGTGCCAGCAGTTACTCGATTTCGGGAAAAGAGACCCAGTACTTC.

The rearrangement joins TRBV2 to TRBJ2-7; D possibly corresponds to TRBD1 (5 bases). The CDR3 totals 12 residues. Per germline, CDR1 SNHLY and CDR2 FYNNEI. The V end lost 8 bases, the J end lost 5 bases, and 13 bases lay between the germline ends. CDR3 in amino acids: CASGQGFNEQYF. DNA for the CDR3: TGTGCCAGCGGGCAGGGTTTCAACGAGCAGTACTTC.

There are a few counts of this clone. This chain uses TRBV7-9 with TRBJ2-7; TRBD2 might be the D (5 bases). Germline V gene lookup returns CDR1 SEHNR and CDR2 FQNEAQ (reference sequence). This CDR3 is 14 amino acids long. V dropped 5 bases and J dropped 1 base, with 12 bases sitting between them. CDR3 sequence: CASSDLRGSYEQYF. The DNA for the CDR3 is TGTGCCAGCAGCGACCTTCGGGGATCCTACGAGCAGTACTTC.